This T cell receptor (beta chain) comes out of a study of OX40 agonist ivuxolimab in advanced cancers. This CDR3 comprises 13 residues. From germline, CDR1 is KGHSH and CDR2 LQKENI. V lost 2 bases, J lost 1 base, and 5 bases lay in between. This clone was observed a handful of times. The sample carries other DNA sequences with the same CDR3. Profiled with immunoSEQ multiplex PCR; TCRdb holds only in-frame clones, not every one. The sample contains 65,000 to 100,000 clones, approximately 86% of which appear only once. The sequence came from an adult with an advanced solid tumor such as melanoma, head and neck, liver or kidney cancer. This material consisted of CD4+ or CD8+ T cells sorted from blood, taken in a trial of the OX40 agonist ivuxolimab. The genes are TRBV18 and TRBJ1-1; a possible D gene is TRBD1 (5 bases). The CDR3 nucleotides are TGTGCCAGCTCACCAGGGGGGAACACTGAAGCTTTCTTT. It specifies CASSPGGNTEAFF.